What follows are 16 T cell receptor beta chains derived from one specimen sequenced in a study of blood T cell repertoires in COVID-19. TCRdb keeps only in-frame clones here, not all; method: immunoSEQ multiplex PCR. The data contain over 120,000 clones, under 90% of them seen just once; the ten biggest clones take up approximately 8%. What was sequenced was peripheral blood. The source is a human donor in a cohort sampled during active COVID-19.

The CDR3: CASSRQGSNEKLFF. The CDR3 nucleotides are TGTGCCAGCAGTCGACAGGGATCTAATGAAAAACTGTTTTTT. This chain links TRBV6-6 with TRBJ1-4, with 7 bases fitting TRBD1. V shed 5 bases and J 3 bases; nucleotides not matched to a gene: 3. This CDR3 is built from 14 residues. The germline CDR1 and CDR2 sequences are MNHNY and SVGAGI (reference sequence).

CDR3 protein: CASSRLAGASYEQYF. CDR3 DNA sequence: TGTGCCAGCAGTAGACTAGCGGGAGCCTCCTACGAGCAGTACTTC. This chain joins TRBV2 and TRBJ2-7, with TRBD2 matching over 12 bases. From germline, CDR1 is SNHLY and CDR2 FYNNEI. This CDR3 is 15 amino acids long. The trim removed 5 bases at V and 0 bases at J, leaving 2 bases unmatched.

The chain carries TRBV28 and TRBJ2-3; D ambiguous. V was trimmed by 7 bases and J by 0 bases, leaving 5 bases between them. Germline V gene sequence: CDR1 MDHEN, CDR2 SYDVKM. CDR3 length equals 12 residues. The CDR3 bases are TGTGCCAGCAAAGCGAGCACAGATACGCAGTATTTT. This codes for CASKASTDTQYF.

The chain employs TRBV7-8 and TRBJ2-1; 9 nucleotides match TRBD2. The CDR3 runs to 17 residues. The J segment lost 7 bases and the V segment lost 5 bases, leaving 15 bases of the junction unmatched. Germline CDR1 reads SGHVS; CDR2 reads FQNEAQ. CDR3 loop: CASSTRSGSSTANEQFF. The CDR3 region has the DNA TGTGCCAGCAGCACCCGTAGCGGGAGTTCAACCGCAAATGAGCAGTTCTTC.

The gene calls are TRBV6-5 and TRBJ1-5, with D hard to call. This CDR3 region has 13 residues. Per germline, CDR1 MNHEY and CDR2 SVGAGI. Trimming stripped 6 bases from V and 6 bases from J, with 12 bases between. The CDR3 here is CASSLPRSQPQHF. CDR3 bases: TGTGCCAGCAGCCTACCCCGGAGTCAGCCCCAGCATTTT.

This sequence joins TRBV5-1 and TRBJ1-5; no firm D call. CDR3 length: 14 amino acids. Germline V gene lookup returns CDR1 SGHRS and CDR2 YFSETQ. V was clipped by 0 bases and J by 6 bases, with 10 bases between them. CDR3 in amino acids: CASSLVGEGQPQHF. The CDR3 DNA reads TGCGCCAGCAGCTTGGTCGGAGAAGGTCAGCCCCAGCATTTT. The variable domain in full, completed from reference TRBV5-1 and TRBJ1-5, reads KAGVTQTPRYLIKTRGQQVTLSCSPISGHRSVSWYQQTPGQGLQFLFEYFSETQRNKGNFPGRFSGRQFSNSRSEMNVSTLELGDSALYLCASSLVGEGQPQHFGDGTRLSIL.

In this sample, this clone turned up a few times. The chain combines TRBV15 with TRBJ2-2; weak D call: TRBD2 (6 bases). In germline, CDR1 is LNHNV, CDR2 YYDKDF (reference sequence). V lost 6 bases and J lost 3, with 14 bases in between. CDR3 length: 15 amino acids. Here the CDR3 reads CATRGWEAYTGELFF. The DNA of the CDR3 is TGTGCCACCAGAGGGTGGGAGGCGTACACCGGGGAGCTGTTTTTT.

The gene calls are TRBV5-1 and TRBJ2-1; a weak D match, TRBD2 (5 bases). Trimming left V 2 bases short and J 2 bases short, with 8 bases between. The germline V gene has CDR1 SGHRS and CDR2 YFSETQ. This CDR3 comprises 14 residues. In DNA, the CDR3 is TGCGCCAGCAGCTTCAGCGGCCCCTACAATGAGCAGTTCTTC. This sequence encodes CASSFSGPYNEQFF.

CDR3 residues: CASSLASGGAEQYF. The CDR3 DNA sequence: TGTGCCAGCAGCTTAGCTTCAGGGGGCGCCGAGCAGTACTTC. This chain connects TRBV7-8 to TRBJ2-7; 8 bases line up with TRBD1. Germline assignment: CDR1 SGHVS and CDR2 FQNEAQ. Trimming at V came to 0 bases and at J to 6 bases, leaving 4 bases not matched to a gene. The CDR3 totals 14 residues.

This clone is a singleton in its sample. This chain joins TRBV28 and TRBJ2-7, with TRBD2 matching 9 bases. The CDR3 has 15 amino acids. Germline trimming cut 3 bases from V and 6 bases from J; bases unmatched to any gene: 9. Per germline, CDR1 MDHEN and CDR2 SYDVKM. The CDR3 region has the DNA TGTGCCAGCAGTTTTACTAGCGGGCTCTCGGGCGAGCAGTACTTC. Its protein is CASSFTSGLSGEQYF.

The V call is TRBV5-6, the J call TRBJ2-7; D possibly corresponds to TRBD1 (6 bases). Trimming removed 4 bases at V and 0 bases at J, with 20 bases between. This CDR3 spans 17 amino acids. Germline CDR1 reads SGHDT; CDR2 reads YYEEEE. DNA for the CDR3: TGTGCCAGCAGCCGATACGGCGGGTCAGGGGCCTCCTACGAGCAGTACTTC. As protein: CASSRYGGSGASYEQYF.

The rearrangement joins TRBV19 to TRBJ2-5, with D possibly matching TRBD2 (6 bases). V was trimmed by 5 bases and J by 5 bases, leaving 18 bases between them. This CDR3 is built from 15 residues. Germline CDR1 is LNHDA and CDR2 is SQIVND (reference sequence). The CDR3 nucleotides read TGTGCCAGTAGTCCCCCCGGCGGGGAGAGGGAGACCCAGTACTTC. Translation: CASSPPGGERETQYF.

The V call is TRBV6-5, the J call TRBJ2-7; 9 bases map to TRBD2. After removal of 6 bases from V and 5 bases from J, the junction contained 8 bases not matched to a gene. The CDR3 is 14 residues long. Germline V gene lookup returns CDR1 MNHEY and CDR2 SVGAGI. The DNA of the CDR3 is TGTGCCAGCAGACTAGCGGGTCTTAGAGACGAGCAGTACTTC. This sequence encodes CASRLAGLRDEQYF.

The genes are TRBV5-1 and TRBJ2-7, with 8 nucleotides matching TRBD1. CDR1 and CDR2 from the germline V gene are SGHRS and YFSETQ. Losses at the gene ends were 4 bases for V and 2 bases for J; bases not matched to a gene: 11. The CDR3 contains 16 residues. The CDR3 spells CASSPTQGQGPYEQYF. The CDR3 DNA reads TGCGCCAGCAGCCCCACACAAGGACAGGGCCCCTACGAGCAGTACTTC.

The J gene is TRBJ1-1, the V gene TRBV3-1 (or the pseudogene TRBV3-2), with a tentative D call TRBD1 (6 bases). The CDR3 runs to 14 residues. V was cut by 4 bases and J by 1 base, with 10 bases left in between. Germline CDR1 and CDR2: LGHDT and YNNKEL (reference sequence). CDR3 protein: CASSRAGANTEAFF. DNA of the CDR3: TGTGCCAGCAGCCGAGCAGGGGCGAACACTGAAGCTTTCTTT.

The table lists this clone with many counts. The chain couples TRBV4-3 to TRBJ2-3; 13 bases agree with TRBD2. Trimming took 4 bases from V and 0 from J; bases not matched to a gene: 7. The germline V gene encodes CDR1 LGHNA and CDR2 YSLEER. This CDR3 has 18 residues. This CDR3 is CASSRGTSGVLSTDTQYF. The CDR3 coding sequence is TGCGCCAGCAGCCGAGGGACTAGCGGGGTCCTGAGCACAGATACGCAGTATTTT.